The 26 T cell receptor beta chains listed next were all sequenced from one sample in a study of spatial heterogeneity in lung cancer. Study-wide findings and caveats: Counts that tracked tumor mutation counts were those of expanded intratumoral alpha and beta TCRs.

These TCRs' antigens remain unknown. Documented time point: sample taken at primary tumor resection. One entry per CDR3 protein, called by TCRdb with MiXCR from the 5' RACE reads. The sample holds about 17,000 distinct CDR3 sequences, 6.2% seen once. The sequenced sample was lung tumor tissue, obtained at surgery. The source of these receptors is a male donor with early-stage non-small cell lung cancer.

This clonotype was observed many times. With the library built for alpha chains, this beta chain is off target and its frequency is not meaningful. The chain employs TRBV20-1 and TRBJ2-1, with 8 bases aligning to TRBD2. Losses at the gene ends were 1 base for V and 6 bases for J; bases not matched to a gene: 11. This CDR3 contains 16 residues. CDR1 and CDR2 from the germline V gene are DFQATT and SNEGSKA (reference sequence). Here the CDR3 DNA reads TGCAGTGCTAGAGTGTTCGGGAGGGGCGCGGGCAATGAGCAGTTCTTC. Translation gives CSARVFGRGAGNEQFF.

As regards this clonotype: Since the library was made to target alpha chains, this beta chain is a stray read and its abundance is not meaningful. The gene calls are TRBV6-2 or TRBV6-3 and TRBJ2-1; 14 nucleotides line up with TRBD2. CDR3 length: 17 amino acids. Trimming took 4 bases from V and 7 from J; bases not matched to a gene: 9. The germline V gene encodes CDR1 MNHEY and CDR2 SVGEGT. CDR3 nucleotides: TGTGCCAGCAGTTCCGGGACTAGCGGGGGTGCGTGGAATGAGCAGTTCTTC. This codes for CASSSGTSGGAWNEQFF.

This clonotype appeared a few times. This beta chain is an unintended read in a library built for alpha chains; its size means little. The chain uses TRBV5-1 and TRBJ1-1, with D possibly TRBD1 on 5 matching bases. Germline-derived CDR1 and CDR2 are SGHRS and YFSETQ. This CDR3 has 14 amino acids. Trimming left V 4 bases short and J 1 base short, with 11 bases between. The CDR3: CASSRGDTNTEAFF. The DNA for the CDR3 is TGCGCCAGCAGCCGGGGGGATACGAACACTGAAGCTTTCTTT. The entire variable domain, with the rest obtained from reference TRBV5-1 and TRBJ1-1, is as follows: KAGVTQTPRYLIKTRGQQVTLSCSPISGHRSVSWYQQTPGQGLQFLFEYFSETQRNKGNFPGRFSGRQFSNSRSEMNVSTLELGDSALYLCASSRGDTNTEAFFGQGTRLTVV.

Many counts were recorded for this clonotype. Little can be read into the size of this beta chain, an off-target read in a library designed for alpha chains. The chain joins TRBV7-2 to TRBJ1-5; D is unresolved. Germline assignment: CDR1 SGHTA and CDR2 FQGNSA. The CDR3 has 13 residues. Trimming shortened V by 2 bases and J by 4 bases, and 6 bases separated the two germline ends. This CDR3 is CASSLSWNQPQHF. The CDR3 bases are TGTGCCAGCAGCTTATCATGGAATCAGCCCCAGCATTTT.

There are many counts of this clonotype. Since it is a stray read in a library aimed at alpha chains, this beta chain has a size that is not meaningful. This sequence joins TRBV7-6 and TRBJ2-1; 7 bases fit TRBD1. Germline V lookup: CDR1 SGHVS, CDR2 FNYEAQ. This CDR3 has 14 amino acids. V lost 4 bases, J lost 5 bases, and 5 bases stayed unmatched. CDR3 bases: TGTGCCAGCAGCTCACAGGGGATCCACAATGAGCAGTTCTTC. It is translated as CASSSQGIHNEQFF.

This clonotype was seen ten or more times. A library made for alpha chains picked up this beta chain off target, so its size means little. The rearrangement uses TRBV29-1 and TRBJ2-7; TRBD1 matches at 8 bases. Germline V gene lookup returns CDR1 SQVTM and CDR2 ANQGSEA. The CDR3 length is 12 residues. Trimming cost V 7 bases and J 6 bases; bases outside gene matches: 8. DNA for the CDR3: TGCAGCGCCAGGGGGCATCAGGGCGAGCAGTACTTC. Amino acids: CSARGHQGEQYF.

This clonotype was detected many times. This beta chain is an unintended read in a library built for alpha chains; its size means little. This rearrangement joins TRBV5-1 to TRBJ2-7; tentatively, D is TRBD2 (7 bases). Germline V lookup: CDR1 SGHRS, CDR2 YFSETQ. V was cut by 1 base and J by 3 bases, with 14 bases left in between. This CDR3 comprises 15 residues. The CDR3 region has the DNA TGCGCCAGCAGCTTGATACCAGGGGAGGGCTACGAGCAGTACTTC. Protein sequence: CASSLIPGEGYEQYF. The entire variable domain, with the rest obtained from reference TRBV5-1 and TRBJ2-7, is as follows: KAGVTQTPRYLIKTRGQQVTLSCSPISGHRSVSWYQQTPGQGLQFLFEYFSETQRNKGNFPGRFSGRQFSNSRSEMNVSTLELGDSALYLCASSLIPGEGYEQYFGPGTRLTVT.

This clonotype was counted only a few times. The library was designed around alpha chains, so this beta chain is a stray read whose abundance carries little weight. The CDR3: CASRPGNRGFNEQFF. CDR3 nucleotide sequence: TGTGCCAGCAGACCAGGGAATAGGGGTTTCAATGAGCAGTTCTTC. The V call is TRBV7-2, the J call TRBJ2-1; D may be TRBD1 (5 bases). This CDR3 is 15 amino acids long. Germline V gene data show CDR1 as SGHTA and CDR2 as FQGNSA. V lost 6 bases and J lost 6, with 18 bases in between.

This clonotype appeared many times. In a library made to pick up alpha chains, this beta chain is a stray read with a size that means little. This sequence joins TRBV7-6 and TRBJ1-1; D may be TRBD1 (5 bases). V lost 4 bases, J lost 3 bases, and 15 bases lay in between. CDR3 length: 15 residues. Germline CDR1 SGHVS, CDR2 FNYEAQ. The CDR3 loop reads CASSSKIGTYTEAFF. In DNA, the CDR3 is TGTGCCAGCAGCTCCAAGATTGGGACGTACACTGAAGCTTTCTTT.

This clonotype was observed many times. In a library made to pick up alpha chains, this beta chain is a stray read with a size that means little. The chain links TRBV6-2 or TRBV6-3 to TRBJ2-7, with D unresolved. CDR1 MNHEY and CDR2 SVGEGT come from the germline V gene. V lost 6 bases and J 1 base, leaving 7 bases between the germline ends. This CDR3 is 12 amino acids long. CDR3 residues: CASSPQSYEQYF. The CDR3 nucleotides read TGTGCCAGCAGCCCACAGTCCTACGAGCAGTACTTC.

This clonotype was detected only a few times. Since it is a stray read in a library aimed at alpha chains, this beta chain has a size that is not meaningful. The V gene is TRBV7-2, the J gene TRBJ2-7; D tentatively fits TRBD1 or TRBD2 (5 bases each). In germline, CDR1 is SGHTA, CDR2 FQGNSA. This CDR3 spans 14 amino acids. Trimming pared 3 bases from V and 6 bases from J, leaving 15 bases between. CDR3 in amino acids: CASSFGDPRGEQYF. The CDR3 nucleotides read TGTGCCAGCAGCTTTGGGGACCCCCGGGGCGAGCAGTACTTC.

This clonotype was picked up many times. Since it is a stray read in a library aimed at alpha chains, this beta chain has a size that is not meaningful. The chain combines TRBV7-2 with TRBJ2-3; D remains unclear. Between the trimmed V and J ends, which lost 5 bases and 3 bases, there was a span of 9 bases. This CDR3 comprises 13 residues. Germline assignment: CDR1 SGHTA and CDR2 FQGNSA. This CDR3 is CASSLLGTDTQYF. In DNA form, the CDR3 reads TGTGCCAGCAGCCTTCTTGGGACAGATACGCAGTATTTT.

This clonotype occurred many times. This beta chain was picked up by a library intended for alpha chains and is off target, so its count carries little meaning. The V gene is TRBV29-1, the J gene TRBJ2-7; TRBD1 agrees at 10 bases. Germline loops: CDR1 SQVTM, CDR2 ANQGSEA. Trimming cost V 5 bases and J 3 bases; bases outside gene matches: 7. This CDR3 spans 14 amino acids. The CDR3 sequence is CSVTPGTGVYEQYF. CDR3 nucleotides: TGCAGCGTTACCCCCGGGACAGGGGTCTACGAGCAGTACTTC.

As regards this clonotype: The library was prepared for alpha chains; this beta chain is a stray read, so its frequency means little. V usage is TRBV14 and J usage is TRBJ2-1; D is possibly TRBD2 (5 bases). CDR3 size: 17 residues. V gave up 0 bases and J gave up 2 bases, with 14 bases separating them. The germline V gene encodes CDR1 SGHDN and CDR2 FVKESK. CDR3 loop: CASSQDKSGLAYNEQFF. CDR3 coding DNA: TGTGCCAGCAGCCAAGATAAAAGCGGCTTAGCCTACAATGAGCAGTTCTTC.

This clonotype was seen at least ten times. At one boundary the junction diverges from the germline segment, which might be a read error. The library was prepared for alpha chains; this beta chain is a stray read, so its frequency means little. The V and J genes are TRBV4-1 and TRBJ2-5; 13 nucleotides line up with TRBD2. From germline, CDR1 is MGHRA and CDR2 YSYEKL. This CDR3 is built from 14 residues. The CDR3 sequence is CASSQDLLAGGRNF. The CDR3, as DNA: TGCGCCAGCAGCCAAGATTTACTAGCGGGAGGGCGGAACTTC.

The table lists this clonotype with many counts. This beta chain is off target for a library built for alpha chains, so its abundance means little. The rearrangement links TRBV2 to TRBJ2-1; no clear D. V lost 3 bases and J 5 bases, leaving 5 bases between the germline ends. Per the germline V gene, CDR1 is SNHLY and CDR2 is FYNNEI. The CDR3 is 12 residues long. CDR3 coding DNA: TGTGCCAGCAGTGATTTCGACAATGAGCAGTTCTTC. It codes for CASSDFDNEQFF.

The table lists this clonotype with many counts. This beta chain represents an off-target read in a library built for alpha chains; its size is of limited meaning. The CDR3 DNA reads TGTGCCAGCAGCTTAGGGCAGGGGGCGAGTGGCTACACCTTC. It translates to CASSLGQGASGYTF. The chain recombines TRBV7-2 with TRBJ1-2; 8 nucleotides agree with TRBD1. This CDR3 comprises 14 residues. Germline V gives CDR1 SGHTA, CDR2 FQGNSA. V lost 1 base to trimming and J lost 7 bases; unmatched junction nucleotides: 5.

This clonotype was counted ten times or more. This beta chain slipped into a library made for alpha chains as a stray read, so its size is not meaningful. The J gene is TRBJ1-1, the V gene TRBV29-1; 7 nucleotides agree with TRBD1. V was pared by 5 bases and J by 5 bases, with 11 bases of the junction left unmatched. Germline CDR1 is SQVTM and CDR2 is ANQGSEA. This CDR3 comprises 14 residues. Here the CDR3 DNA reads TGCAGCGTTCGACAGGGAGGTAGCTATACTGAAGCTTTCTTT. This codes for CSVRQGGSYTEAFF.

Worth noting for this clonotype: This beta chain turned up in a library designed for alpha chains; as an off-target read, its abundance says little. The chain joins TRBV11-3 to TRBJ2-3; 12 bases align to TRBD2. V gave up 5 bases and J gave up 0 bases; unmatched junction bases: 12. Per the germline V gene, CDR1 is SGHNT and CDR2 is YENEEA. The CDR3 extends over 19 amino acids. The CDR3 nucleotides are TGTGCCAGCAGCCCCAACGGCGCTAGCGGGGGGGCTAGCACAGATACGCAGTATTTT. Its translation: CASSPNGASGGASTDTQYF.

This clonotype is medium-sized. Since it is a stray read in a library aimed at alpha chains, this beta chain has a size that is not meaningful. This sequence joins TRBV7-2 and TRBJ2-1, with TRBD2 matching 10 bases. The CDR3 runs 15 residues. Germline V gives CDR1 SGHTA, CDR2 FQGNSA. The V and J ends lost 2 bases and 7 bases, in that order; junction bases with no gene match: 5. CDR3 DNA sequence: TGTGCCAGCAGCTTATACCTAGCGGGGGCAAATGAGCAGTTCTTC. It translates to CASSLYLAGANEQFF.

This clonotype was seen repeatedly, ten times or more. This beta chain is off target for a library built for alpha chains, so its abundance means little. The chain recombines TRBV20-1 with TRBJ2-1; 12 bases fit TRBD2. The CDR3 consists of 15 residues. Looked up from germline, CDR1 is DFQATT and CDR2 is SNEGSKA (reference sequence). Trimming took 4 bases from V and 9 from J; bases not matched to a gene: 10. The CDR3 nucleotides read TGCAGTGCTACCACCCCTAGCGGGAGGGTCGGTGAGCAGTTCTTC. It specifies CSATTPSGRVGEQFF.

At least ten counts were recorded for this clonotype. The library was prepared for alpha chains; this beta chain is a stray read, so its frequency means little. The rearrangement links TRBV6-1 to TRBJ2-1; D is unclear. Trimming left V 8 bases short and J 0 bases short, with 11 bases between. This CDR3 is 14 amino acids long. From germline, CDR1 is MNHNS and CDR2 SASEGT. This CDR3 is CASRLESSYNEQFF. CDR3 DNA: TGTGCCAGCCGGCTGGAGAGCTCCTACAATGAGCAGTTCTTC.

To note about this clonotype: Because this beta chain is a stray read in a library intended to capture alpha chains, its abundance should not be given much weight. The gene calls are TRBV18 and TRBJ2-7; 14 bases fit TRBD2. The V gene end was trimmed by 3 bases and the J gene end by 2 bases; junction bases not matched to a gene: 3. The germline V gene has CDR1 KGHSH and CDR2 LQKENI. The CDR3 length is 16 residues. The CDR3 loop is CASSPGLAGETYEQYF. Here the CDR3 DNA reads TGTGCCAGCTCACCGGGACTAGCGGGAGAGACCTACGAGCAGTACTTC. Based on the CDR3 plus reference TRBV18 and TRBJ2-7, the full variable domain is NAGVMQNPRHLVRRRGQEARLRCSPMKGHSHVYWYRQLPEEGLKFMVYLQKENIIDESGMPKERFSAEFPKEGPSILRIQQVVRGDSAAYFCASSPGLAGETYEQYFGPGTRLTVT.

This clonotype was recorded at least ten times. This beta chain was picked up by a library intended for alpha chains and is off target, so its count carries little meaning. This rearrangement joins TRBV6-2 or TRBV6-3 to TRBJ2-7; D remains ambiguous. V lost 8 bases, J lost 4 bases, and 6 bases lay in between. CDR1 is MNHEY, CDR2 SVGEGT, per germline. This CDR3 has 10 amino acids. CDR3 sequence reads: CASGDYEQYF. The CDR3 DNA reads TGTGCCAGCGGGGATTACGAGCAGTACTTC.

This clonotype was seen ten or more times. A library prepared for alpha chains yielded this beta chain as an off-target read; its size is of little meaning. This sequence joins TRBV7-8 and TRBJ2-2; D remains unclear. Trimming removed 2 bases at V and 3 bases at J, with 10 bases between. CDR1 is SGHVS and CDR2 is FQNEAQ in the germline V gene. The CDR3 extends over 15 amino acids. CDR3 region: CASSLSSAHTGELFF. The DNA of the CDR3 is TGTGCCAGCAGCTTATCATCCGCGCACACCGGGGAGCTGTTTTTT. Supplemented by reference TRBV7-8 and TRBJ2-2, the full variable domain reads GAGVSQSPRYKVAKRGQDVALRCDPISGHVSLFWYQQALGQGPEFLTYFQNEAQLDKSGLPSDRFFAERPEGSVSTLKIQRTQQEDSAVYLCASSLSSAHTGELFFGEGSRLTVL.

This clonotype was counted ten times or more. Found in a library prepared for alpha chains, this beta chain is an off-target read, and its abundance has little meaning. The CDR3 DNA reads TGTGCCAGCAGCCCGACAGTTAGGAGCTCCTATAATTCACCCCTCCACTTT. This encodes CASSPTVRSSYNSPLHF. The chain combines TRBV6-5 with TRBJ1-6; perhaps TRBD1 as D (5 bases). V was pared by 6 bases and J by 0 bases, with 15 bases between. CDR1 is MNHEY, CDR2 SVGAGI, per germline. The CDR3 loop spans 17 amino acids.